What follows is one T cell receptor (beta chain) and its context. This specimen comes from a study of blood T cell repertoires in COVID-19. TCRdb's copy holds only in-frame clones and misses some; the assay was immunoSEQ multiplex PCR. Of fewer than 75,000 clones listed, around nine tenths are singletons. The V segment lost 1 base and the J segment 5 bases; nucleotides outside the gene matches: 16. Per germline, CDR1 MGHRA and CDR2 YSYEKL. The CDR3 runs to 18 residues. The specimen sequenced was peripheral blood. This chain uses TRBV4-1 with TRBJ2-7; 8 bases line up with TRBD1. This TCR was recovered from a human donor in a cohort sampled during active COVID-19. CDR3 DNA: TGCGCCAGCAGCCAAGTCCCCTACAGGGGGAAGGGGTTTCACGAGCAGTACTTC. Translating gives CASSQVPYRGKGFHEQYF.